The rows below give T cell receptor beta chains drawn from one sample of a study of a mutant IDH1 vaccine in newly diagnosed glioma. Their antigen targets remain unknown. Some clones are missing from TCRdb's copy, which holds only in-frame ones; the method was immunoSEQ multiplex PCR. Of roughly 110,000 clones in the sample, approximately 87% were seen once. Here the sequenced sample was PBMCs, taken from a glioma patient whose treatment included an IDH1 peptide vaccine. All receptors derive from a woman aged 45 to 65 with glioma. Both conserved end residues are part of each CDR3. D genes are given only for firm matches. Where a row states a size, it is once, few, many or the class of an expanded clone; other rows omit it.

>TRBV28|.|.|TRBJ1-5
CASSLRVSGGLEPQHF
TGTGCCAGCAGTTTACGTGTCTCGGGGGGGCTGGAGCCCCAGCATTTT
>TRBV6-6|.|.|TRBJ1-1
CASIRGGDTEAFF
TGTGCCAGCATAAGGGGTGGGGACACTGAAGCTTTCTTT
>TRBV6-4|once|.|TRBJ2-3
CASSLDGASTDTQYF
TGTGCCAGCTCCCTGGACGGAGCTAGCACAGATACGCAGTATTTT
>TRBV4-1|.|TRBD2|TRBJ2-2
CASSQEGSAGGTGELFF
TGCGCCAGCAGCCAAGAGGGCAGTGCGGGAGGAACCGGGGAGCTGTTTTTT
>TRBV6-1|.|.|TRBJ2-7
CASSEADDYEQYF
TGTGCCAGCAGTGAAGCGGATGACTACGAGCAGTACTTC
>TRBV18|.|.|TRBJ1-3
CASSPLGISGNTIYF
TGTGCCAGCTCACCACTAGGTATCTCTGGAAACACCATATATTTT
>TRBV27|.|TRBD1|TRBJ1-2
CASSPGDRASGYTF
TGTGCCAGCAGTCCTGGGGACAGGGCGTCTGGCTACACCTTC
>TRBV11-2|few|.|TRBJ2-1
CASSPVRGSSYNEQFF
TGTGCCAGCAGCCCCGTTCGGGGGAGCTCCTACAATGAGCAGTTCTTC
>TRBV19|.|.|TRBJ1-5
CASSIPYQPQHF
TGTGCCAGTAGTATCCCTTATCAGCCCCAGCATTTT
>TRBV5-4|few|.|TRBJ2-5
CASSFGSIGERETQYF
TGTGCCAGCAGCTTCGGGTCTATTGGGGAGAGAGAGACCCAGTACTTC
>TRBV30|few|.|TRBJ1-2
CAWSPSYGYTF
TGTGCCTGGAGTCCTTCCTATGGCTACACCTTC
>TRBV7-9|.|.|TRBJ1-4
CASSLVVGPSNEKLFF
TGTGCCAGCAGCTTAGTGGTAGGGCCGTCTAATGAAAAACTGTTTTTT
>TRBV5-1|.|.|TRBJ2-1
CASSPKPPSNEQFF
TGCGCCAGCAGCCCCAAACCACCTAGCAATGAGCAGTTCTTC
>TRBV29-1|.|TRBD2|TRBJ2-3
CSVEEAGVRSTDTQYF
TGCAGCGTTGAAGAAGCGGGAGTAAGAAGCACAGATACGCAGTATTTT
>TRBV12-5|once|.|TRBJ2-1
CASWDTQFYEQFF
TGTGCTAGTTGGGACACCCAATTCTATGAGCAGTTCTTC
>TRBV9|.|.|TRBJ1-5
CASSVDTGYNQPQHF
TGTGCCAGCAGCGTAGATACGGGGTACAATCAGCCCCAGCATTTT
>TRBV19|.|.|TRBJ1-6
CASSIKGLDSPLHF
TGTGCCAGTAGTATCAAGGGGCTCGATTCACCCCTCCACTTT
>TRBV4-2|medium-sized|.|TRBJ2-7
CASSQTERDEQYF
TGTGCCAGCAGCCAAACCGAGAGGGACGAGCAGTACTTC
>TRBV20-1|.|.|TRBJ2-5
CSASGAETQYF
TGCAGTGCGTCAGGGGCGGAGACCCAGTACTTC
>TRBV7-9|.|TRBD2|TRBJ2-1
CASSLGTSNEQFF
TGTGCCAGCAGCCTCGGGACTAGCAATGAGCAGTTCTTC
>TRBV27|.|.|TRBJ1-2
CASSARVAHYGYTF
TGTGCCAGCAGTGCCCGGGTTGCCCACTATGGCTACACCTTC
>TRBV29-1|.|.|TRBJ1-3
CSASPGGYSGNTIYF
TGCAGCGCCTCTCCGGGGGGGTACTCTGGAAACACCATATATTTT
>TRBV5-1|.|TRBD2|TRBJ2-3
CASSLLTSGSEDTQYF
TGCGCCAGCAGCCTCTTGACTAGCGGGAGCGAGGATACGCAGTATTTT
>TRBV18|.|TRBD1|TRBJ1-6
CASSPLETGQGHSPLHF
TGTGCCAGCTCACCCCTCGAAACTGGACAGGGACATTCACCCCTCCACTTT
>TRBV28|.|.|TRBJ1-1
CASSSTGGRPNTEAFF
TGTGCCAGCAGTTCTACAGGCGGAAGACCGAACACTGAAGCTTTCTTT
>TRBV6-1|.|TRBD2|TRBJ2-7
CASSGSGRGTYEQYF
TGTGCCAGCAGTGGGAGCGGGAGAGGAACCTACGAGCAGTACTTC
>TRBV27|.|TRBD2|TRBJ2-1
CASSPGTSGRASSYNEQFF
TGTGCCAGCAGTCCCGGGACTAGCGGGAGGGCCAGCTCCTACAATGAGCAGTTCTTC
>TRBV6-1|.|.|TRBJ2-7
CASSERGSSYEQYF
TGTGCCAGCAGTGAACGGGGCAGCTCCTACGAGCAGTACTTC
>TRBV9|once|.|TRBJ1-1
CASSVGGRATEAFF
TGTGCCAGCAGCGTAGGCGGCAGGGCTACTGAAGCTTTCTTT
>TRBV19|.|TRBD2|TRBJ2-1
CASSFRDYNYNEQFF
TGTGCCAGTAGTTTCCGGGACTACAATTACAATGAGCAGTTCTTC
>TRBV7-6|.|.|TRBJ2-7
CASSFRDHSELGYEQYF
TGTGCCAGCAGCTTCAGGGACCACTCGGAACTGGGCTACGAGCAGTACTTC
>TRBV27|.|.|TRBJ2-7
CASSLGQQVYEQYF
TGTGCCAGCAGTTTAGGTCAGCAGGTCTACGAGCAGTACTTC
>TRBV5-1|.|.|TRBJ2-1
CASSLPQYVAAVNEQFF
TGCGCCAGCAGCTTGCCCCAATATGTAGCGGCAGTCAATGAGCAGTTCTTC
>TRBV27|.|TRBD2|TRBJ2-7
CASSLSGGELAGGKQYF
TGTGCCAGCAGTTTAAGCGGGGGGGAGCTAGCGGGAGGCAAGCAGTACTTC
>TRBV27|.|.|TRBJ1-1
CASSLGQNTEAFF
TGTGCCAGCAGTCTCGGACAGAACACTGAAGCTTTCTTT
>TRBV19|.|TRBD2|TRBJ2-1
CASSIVTSGRARQFF
TGTGCCAGTAGTATAGTGACTAGCGGGAGGGCAAGGCAGTTCTTC
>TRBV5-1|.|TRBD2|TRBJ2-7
CASSLAGGSVDEQYF
TGCGCCAGCAGCTTGGCCGGCGGGAGTGTAGACGAGCAGTACTTC
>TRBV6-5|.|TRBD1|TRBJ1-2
CASTLGQGAYGYTF
TGTGCCAGCACACTGGGACAGGGGGCATATGGCTACACCTTC
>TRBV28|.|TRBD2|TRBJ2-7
CATPQREGYEQYF
TGTGCCACCCCCCAGCGGGAGGGCTACGAGCAGTACTTC
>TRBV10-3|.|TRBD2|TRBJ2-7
CAISEPTSGIQDEQYF
TGTGCCATCAGTGAGCCGACTAGCGGGATTCAGGACGAGCAGTACTTC
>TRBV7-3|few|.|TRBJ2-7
CASSSSGEQYF
TGTGCCAGCAGCTCGTCGGGAGAGCAGTACTTC
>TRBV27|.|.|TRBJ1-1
CASSLAPSWDTEAFF
TGTGCCAGCAGTTTAGCCCCGAGTTGGGATACTGAAGCTTTCTTT
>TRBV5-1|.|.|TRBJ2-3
CASSLALGGRGTDTQYF
TGCGCCAGCAGCTTGGCCTTGGGGGGCAGGGGCACAGATACGCAGTATTTT
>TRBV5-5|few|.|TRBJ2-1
CASSIRSTSNNEQFF
TGTGCCAGCAGCATCAGGTCGACCAGTAACAATGAGCAGTTCTTC
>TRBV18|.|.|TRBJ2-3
CASSPQATSTDTQYF
TGTGCCAGCTCACCACAGGCGACTAGCACAGATACGCAGTATTTT
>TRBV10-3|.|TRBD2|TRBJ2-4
CAISGVAVASGRADIQYF
TGTGCCATCAGTGGAGTGGCGGTGGCTAGCGGGAGGGCGGACATTCAGTACTTC
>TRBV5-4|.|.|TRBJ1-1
CVDPEQGTEAFF
TGTGTCGATCCCGAACAGGGCACTGAAGCTTTCTTT
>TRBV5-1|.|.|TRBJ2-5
CASSRAPEETQYF
TGCGCCAGCAGCAGGGCCCCGGAAGAGACCCAGTACTTC
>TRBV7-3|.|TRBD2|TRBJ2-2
CASSSSGLAPNTGELFF
TGTGCCAGCAGCTCCTCGGGACTAGCGCCGAACACCGGGGAGCTGTTTTTT
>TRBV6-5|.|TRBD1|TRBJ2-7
CASSYLGQGLAYEQYF
TGTGCCAGCAGTTACCTAGGACAGGGGTTAGCCTACGAGCAGTACTTC
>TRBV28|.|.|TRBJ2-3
CASSLGLTQYF
TGTGCCAGCAGTTTGGGCCTTACGCAGTATTTT
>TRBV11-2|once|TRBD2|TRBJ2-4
CASSVSSGEYIQYF
TGTGCCAGCAGCGTATCTAGCGGGGAGTACATTCAGTACTTC
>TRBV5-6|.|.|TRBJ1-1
CASRSKNTEAFF
TGTGCCAGCAGGTCCAAGAACACTGAAGCTTTCTTT
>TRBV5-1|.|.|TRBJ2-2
CASSSLGGTGELFF
TGCGCCAGCAGCTCTTTAGGGGGCACCGGGGAGCTGTTTTTT